What follows are 9 T cell receptor beta chains derived from one specimen sequenced in a study of blood T cell repertoires in COVID-19 (dated by TCRdb to about 2020). Library creation used the immunoSEQ multiplex PCR assay. Sourced from immuneACCESS, this table was stored by TCRdb with only in-frame sequences that have V and J called. A share of the clones is absent; for the studies checked, an unresolved V gene accounts for under half, and the remainder has no known explanation. The sample table lists about 210,000 clones, just under 90% of them with a count of one. The leading ten clones occupy about 6% of the sample. The sample taken for sequencing was peripheral blood. The receptors derive from a man in his sixties who had recovered from COVID-19.

J is TRBJ1-4 and V is TRBV28; the D is unclear. Trimming took 5 bases from V and 6 from J, leaving 13 bases between them. The CDR3 length is 14 residues. CDR1 and CDR2 from the germline V gene are MDHEN and SYDVKM. The CDR3 DNA sequence: TGTGCCAGCAGTGCCTCCCTAGTTGATGAAAAACTGTTTTTT. Encoded protein: CASSASLVDEKLFF.

The V call is TRBV27, the J call TRBJ1-4; possibly TRBD1 for D (5 bases). The CDR3 has 15 amino acids. The germline gives CDR1 MNHEY, CDR2 SMNVEV (reference sequence). V lost 3 bases to trimming and J lost 5 bases, with 13 bases between them. CDR3 bases: TGTGCCAGCAGTTTTCGACCGGGGGAAAATGAAAAACTGTTTTTT. Translated, it gives CASSFRPGENEKLFF.

The chain has TRBV28 and TRBJ2-5, with D possibly matching TRBD1 (5 bases). Trimming removed 4 bases at V and 0 bases at J, with 12 bases between. The CDR3 sequence is 15 residues long. Looked up from germline, CDR1 is MDHEN and CDR2 is SYDVKM. Here the CDR3 DNA reads TGTGCCAGCAGTTCAGGGTCCCAGTACCAAGAGACCCAGTACTTC. This sequence encodes CASSSGSQYQETQYF.

J is TRBJ2-1 and V is TRBV4-3; TRBD1 matches 11 bases. Germline lookup yields CDR1 LGHNA and CDR2 YSLEER. V gave up 6 bases and J gave up 7 bases; unmatched junction bases: 5. The CDR3 spans 14 residues. This CDR3 reads CASSPGQGANEQFF. For the CDR3, the DNA is TGCGCCAGCAGTCCCGGACAGGGGGCGAATGAGCAGTTCTTC.

The CDR3 coding sequence is TGTGCCAGCAGCTCCGGAGGAGGGCAAACAGATACGCAGTATTTT. Amino acid sequence: CASSSGGGQTDTQYF. V is TRBV11-2 and J is TRBJ2-3; TRBD2 is a possible D gene (6 bases). The CDR3 extends over 15 amino acids. From germline, CDR1 is SGHAT and CDR2 FQNNGV. V was pared by 4 bases and J by 3 bases, with 14 bases between.

The rearrangement uses TRBV10-1 and TRBJ2-2; 12 positions agree with TRBD2. The CDR3 runs to 15 residues. The trim removed 6 bases at V and 4 bases at J, leaving 3 bases unmatched. The germline V gene has CDR1 WNHNN and CDR2 SYGVQD (reference sequence). The CDR3 here is CASRETSGSTGELFF. Written as DNA, the CDR3 is TGCGCCAGCAGGGAGACTAGCGGGAGCACCGGGGAGCTGTTTTTT.

This clone has at least ten counts. The chain employs TRBV19 and TRBJ2-1; 8 bases line up with TRBD2. CDR1 LNHDA and CDR2 SQIVND come from the germline V gene (reference sequence). This CDR3 comprises 16 residues. After removal of 5 bases from V and 4 bases from J, the junction contained 10 bases not matched to a gene. The CDR3 nucleotides read TGTGCCAGTAGTGGCGCATCTAGCGGGCGGTACAATGAGCAGTTCTTC. Translation gives CASSGASSGRYNEQFF.

The chain recombines TRBV6-6 with TRBJ2-3; tentative D call: TRBD2 (5 bases). Germline V gives CDR1 MNHNY, CDR2 SVGAGI (reference sequence). CDR3 length: 14 amino acids. V was shortened by 0 bases and J by 6 bases, with 10 bases between the two germline ends. The CDR3 DNA sequence: TGTGCCAGCAGTTACTCGTTGTCTAGCGATACGCAGTATTTT. Translated: CASSYSLSSDTQYF.

The chain joins TRBV3-1 (or the pseudogene TRBV3-2) to TRBJ2-5, with a tentative D call TRBD1 (6 bases). The germline V and J ends were trimmed by 1 base and 5 bases, with 8 bases remaining between them. The CDR3 spans 13 residues. Germline CDR1 is LGHDT and CDR2 is YNNKEL (reference sequence). CDR3 protein: CASSQVRGETQYF. CDR3 DNA sequence: TGTGCCAGCAGCCAAGTCAGGGGCGAGACCCAGTACTTC.